This T cell receptor (beta chain) was recorded in a study of beta chain features in type 1 diabetes. Overall study results and limits: For patients, the naive, central memory and Treg TCRB repertoires appeared more alike than for healthy donors. Moderate but significant shortening of TCRB CDR3s was recorded in all four CD4+ subsets from Type 1 diabetes patients.

The germline CDR1 and CDR2 sequences are MDHEN and SYDVKM. Trimming took off 1 base at V and 1 base at J, with 5 bases between the two ends. The CDR3 is 14 amino acids. For this clone: The antigen is undetermined.

Expressed TCRB transcripts were sequenced after all isolated RNA was converted to cDNA. Measured with immunoSEQ multiplex PCR; TCRdb has only the in-frame clones, and not every one. The sample comprises about 16,000 clones, 45% to 55% of which are singletons, and less than 0.5% rests with the top ten. This TCR came from a woman in her late teens or twenties in good health. V is TRBV28 and J is TRBJ1-5; D not resolved. The sequenced material came from stem cell memory CD4+ T cells from blood. This chain's CDR3 is CASSLFPSNQPQHF. DNA for the CDR3: TGTGCCAGCAGTTTATTTCCGAGCAATCAGCCCCAGCATTTT.